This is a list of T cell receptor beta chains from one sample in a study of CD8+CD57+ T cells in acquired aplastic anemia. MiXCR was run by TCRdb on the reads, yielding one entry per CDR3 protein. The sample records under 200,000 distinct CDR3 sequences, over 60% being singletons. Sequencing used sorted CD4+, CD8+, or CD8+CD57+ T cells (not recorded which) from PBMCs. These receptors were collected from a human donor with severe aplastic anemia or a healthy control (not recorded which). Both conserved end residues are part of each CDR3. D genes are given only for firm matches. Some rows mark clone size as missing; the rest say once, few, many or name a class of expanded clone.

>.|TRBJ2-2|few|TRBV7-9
TGTGCCAGCAGCTTTGGGGTCACCGGGGAGCTGTTTTTT
CASSFGVTGELFF
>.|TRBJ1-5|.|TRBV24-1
TGTGCCACCAGGCCGAGACAGCATCAGCCCCAGCATTTT
CATRPRQHQPQHF
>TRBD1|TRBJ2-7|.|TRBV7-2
TGTGCCAGCAGCTTAATGGGACAGGTATACGAGCAGTACTTC
CASSLMGQVYEQYF
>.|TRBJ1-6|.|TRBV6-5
TGTGCCAGCAGTTATGCCAGGGGAACCTCACCCCTCCACTTT
CASSYARGTSPLHF
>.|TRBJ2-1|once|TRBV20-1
TGCAGTGCTAGTAGTCTTGAGACAATTTCCTACAATGAGCAGTTCTTC
CSASSLETISYNEQFF
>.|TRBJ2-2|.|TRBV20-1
TGCAGTGCTAGTGTGGGGTCAGACACCGGGGAGCTGTTTTTT
CSASVGSDTGELFF
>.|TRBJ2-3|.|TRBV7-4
TGTGCCAGCGCCGGTGGTACAGATACGCAGTATTTT
CASAGGTDTQYF
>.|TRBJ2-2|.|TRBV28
TGTGCCAGCAGTCCAACCTGGGAGCTGTTTTTT
CASSPTWELFF
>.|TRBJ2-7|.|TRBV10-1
TGCGCCAGCAGTGAGGGGACGGGGCCCTACGAGCAGTACTTC
CASSEGTGPYEQYF
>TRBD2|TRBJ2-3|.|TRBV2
TGTGCCAGCAGTGCTAGCGGGAGGGCCGTTGGAGATACGCAGTATTTT
CASSASGRAVGDTQYF
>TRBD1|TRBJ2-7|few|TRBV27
TGTGCCAGCAGTTTTCAGGGGGCCTTCGACGAGCAGTACTTC
CASSFQGAFDEQYF
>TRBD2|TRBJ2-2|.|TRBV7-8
TGTGCCAGCAGCCCCGCCACCGGGACTAGTGTCGGGGAGCTGTTTTTT
CASSPATGTSVGELFF
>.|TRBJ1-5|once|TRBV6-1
TGTGCCAGCAACAGGGTTTTGGGTAGTGGCAATCAGCCCCAGCATTTT
CASNRVLGSGNQPQHF
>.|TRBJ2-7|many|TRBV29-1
TGCAGCGTGCTTGGGGGGCAAAACCCCTACGAGCAGTACTTC
CSVLGGQNPYEQYF
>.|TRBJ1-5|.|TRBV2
TGTGCCAGCAGAGGCGTCAGGGGAAACAATCAGCCCCAGCATTTT
CASRGVRGNNQPQHF
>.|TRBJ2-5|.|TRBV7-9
TGTGCCAGCAGCCGCCCGGGCAGCCGAACCCAGTACTTC
CASSRPGSRTQYF
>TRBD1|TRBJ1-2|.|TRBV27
TGTGCCAGCAGTTTATATTCTTGGGGGCAGGGGGCGAGCTATGGCTACACCTTC
CASSLYSWGQGASYGYTF
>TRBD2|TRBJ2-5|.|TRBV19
TGTGCCAGCAGTCCCTCTAGCGGGGCGGAGACCCAGTACTTC
CASSPSSGAETQYF
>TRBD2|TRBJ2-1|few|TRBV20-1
TGCAGTGCGCAGGGACTAGCGGGGGTGACCTACAATGAGCAGTTCTTC
CSAQGLAGVTYNEQFF